This T cell receptor beta chain derives from a study of blood T cell repertoires in COVID-19. On the study more broadly: COVID-19 samples collected from the United States, Italy and Spain covered acute and convalescent phases.

Per the original methods: Amplification from reference gene primers served as the basis for estimated nucleated cell counts. Assay: immunoSEQ multiplex PCR; the TCRdb copy retains only in-frame clones and omits some. That table gives V, J and clone size, and the DNA gave D and trimming. The sample lists some 24,000 clones; 81% were seen once. Germline CDR1 SGHRS, CDR2 YFSETQ. Losses at the gene ends were 0 bases for V and 3 bases for J; bases not matched to a gene: 2. This CDR3 comprises 15 residues. What was sequenced was peripheral blood. The receptor was derived from an older man with acute or convalescent COVID-19. V usage is TRBV5-1 and J usage is TRBJ2-3; 9 bases agree with TRBD2. In nucleotides, the CDR3 is TGCGCCAGCAGCTTGGAAAGCGGGAGGACAGATACGCAGTATTTT. Its translation is CASSLESGRTDTQYF.